This record covers a single TCR beta chain. The data stem from a study of blood T cell repertoires in COVID-19. Overall study context: COVID-19 samples collected from the United States, Italy and Spain covered acute and convalescent phases. Nucleic acid was either cDNA or gDNA, and it came from T cells, B-cell-depleted T cells, or PBMCs.

The CDR3 length is 15 residues. The germline gives CDR1 LNHDA, CDR2 SQIVND (reference sequence). Losses at the gene ends were 3 bases for V and 6 bases for J; bases not matched to a gene: 5. Produced via immunoSEQ multiplex PCR; TCRdb's table is partial and in-frame only. The table includes some 150,000 clones, around nine tenths detected once. The chain has TRBV19 and TRBJ1-5, with 10 bases identical to TRBD1. The source is a young man with active or convalescent COVID-19. Input material: peripheral blood. The CDR3 DNA reads TGTGCCAGTAGTATTGAGGGGACAGGGGCTCAGCCCCAGCATTTT. Its translation: CASSIEGTGAQPQHF.